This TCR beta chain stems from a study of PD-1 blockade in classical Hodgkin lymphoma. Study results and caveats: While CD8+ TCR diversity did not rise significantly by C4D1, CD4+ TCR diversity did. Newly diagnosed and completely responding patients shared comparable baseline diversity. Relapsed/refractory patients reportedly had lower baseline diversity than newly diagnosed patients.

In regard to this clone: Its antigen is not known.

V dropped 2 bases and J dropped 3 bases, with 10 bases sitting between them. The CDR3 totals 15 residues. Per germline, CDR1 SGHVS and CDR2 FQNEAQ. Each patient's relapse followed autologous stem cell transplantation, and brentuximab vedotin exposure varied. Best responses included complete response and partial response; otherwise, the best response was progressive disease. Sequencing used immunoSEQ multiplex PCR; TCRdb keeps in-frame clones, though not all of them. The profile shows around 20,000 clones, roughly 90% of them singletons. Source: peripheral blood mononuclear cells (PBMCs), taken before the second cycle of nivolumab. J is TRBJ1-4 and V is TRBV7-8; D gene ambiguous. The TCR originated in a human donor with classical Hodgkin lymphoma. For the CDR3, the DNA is TGTGCCAGCAGCTTATACGCCGTGGCTAATGAAAAACTGTTTTTT. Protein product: CASSLYAVANEKLFF.